The clone carrying this TCR beta chain was counted at least ten times. Its antigen is as yet unknown. The source of the sample is a study of T cells in Graves' hyperthyroidism and ophthalmopathy. Exclusion criteria comprised uncontrolled infection, other autoimmune disease, pregnancy or lactation. Amplified regions were TCR beta CDR3 sequences from RNA transcripts. With the HTBI primer set, the TCR CDR3 went through a first round of RT-PCR. A single record per CDR3 protein comes from TCRdb applying MiXCR to the multiplex PCR reads. The data hold under 350,000 distinct CDR3 sequences, with about 20% observed a single time. Germline loops: CDR1 DFQATT, CDR2 SNEGSKA (reference sequence). V was clipped by 1 base and J by 5 bases; unmatched bases: 5. The CDR3 length is 15 residues. Regarding the study as a whole: A model built on 13 V-J features separated ophthalmopathy from stable hyperthyroidism. Before onset, ophthalmopathy was predicted by the model a median roughly six months earlier.

This TCR was recovered from a woman in her 50s with Graves' hyperthyroidism. Material for sequencing was blood. This sequence joins TRBV20-1 and TRBJ2-2, with TRBD2 matching over 9 bases. In nucleotides, the CDR3 is TGCAGTGCTAGAGCAAGCGGGAGGATGACCGGGGAGCTGTTTTTT. Its translation is CSARASGRMTGELFF.